This TCR beta chain was sequenced during a study of Ad26.COV2.S vaccination and SARS-CoV-2 variants. Treatment here: around 19 received Ad26.COV2.S at low or high dose, single or two shots; about 5 received placebo; per-sample allocation not given. Sampling was done on day 63 after the first vaccine or placebo injection. Assay: immunoSEQ multiplex PCR; the TCRdb copy retains only in-frame clones and omits some. This table has hundreds of thousands of clones, 86% appearing once. With 6 bases removed from V and 1 base from J, the gap between germline ends came to 9 bases. Per the germline V gene, CDR1 is LNHDA and CDR2 is SQIVND (reference sequence). The length of the CDR3 is 13 residues.

This sequence was found in a person aged 18 to 59 who received the Ad26.COV2.S COVID-19 vaccine or a placebo. The gene calls are TRBV19 and TRBJ1-1; D is undetermined. The sequences come from peripheral blood, collected in a trial of Ad26.COV2.S vaccine versus placebo. The CDR3 nucleotides read TGTGCCAGTAGGGACGGGCCGAACACTGAAGCTTTCTTT. It specifies CASRDGPNTEAFF.